The present T cell receptor beta chain was sequenced within a study of T cells after yellow fever vaccination. Whole-study context: Any fraction with a low cell number was prepared using SMART-Seq v4 Ultra Low Input. Whole-study findings and limits: Within FACS-sorted repertoires, abundant clonotypes contaminating from the bulk population could be present. Detected again after the booster were most primary-vaccination clones, at 96% CD4 and 70% to 90% CD8.

This clonotype has only a few counts. The antigen remains undetermined. This CDR3 region has 16 residues. Germline CDR1 and CDR2: MNHEY and SMNVEV (reference sequence). Trimming at V came to 6 bases and at J to 3 bases, leaving 6 bases not matched to a gene. They built TCR cDNA with 5'RACE template switching, a step that put in a universal primer site and UMIs. Via MiXCR, TCRdb re-called the 5' RACE reads, giving one row per CDR3 protein. The sample consists of around 250,000 distinct CDR3 sequences, about 7% of them appearing once. The origin of this receptor is a man aged 30-40 years who received the YFV17D yellow fever vaccine. Sample: CD4+ T cells sorted from PBMCs, taken 15 days after the yellow fever booster vaccination. The chain has TRBV27 and TRBJ2-3; 13 nucleotides match TRBD2. The CDR3: CASRPTSGRATDTQYF. The CDR3 DNA reads TGTGCCAGCAGACCAACTAGCGGGAGGGCAACAGATACGCAGTATTTT.